This T cell receptor beta chain was recorded in a study of blood T cell repertoires in COVID-19. The CDR3 loop spans 15 amino acids. From germline, CDR1 is KGHDR and CDR2 SFDVKD. V dropped 7 bases and J dropped 4; count of bases not matched to a gene: 10. This clone has only one observation. The protocol was immunoSEQ multiplex PCR, while the TCRdb copy is restricted to in-frame clones and leaves out a portion. The sample shows 300,000 to 450,000 clones, 88% of them seen only once. The sequence was collected from a woman aged 25 to 39 who had been exposed to COVID-19. The chain is built from TRBV24-1 and TRBJ2-5; 8 bases agree with TRBD2. Sequencing was carried out using PBMCs or T cells enriched from blood (not recorded which). CDR3 nucleotide sequence: TGTGCCACCAGCCTTGGACTAGCTAGGGGAGAGACCCAGTACTTC. The encoded protein is CATSLGLARGETQYF.